This T cell receptor beta chain was retrieved from a study of cytomegalovirus exposure and HLA in healthy donors. Remarks on this clone: The antigen remains unidentified.

Germline-derived CDR1 and CDR2 are MNHEY and SMNVEV (reference sequence). The V segment lost 4 bases and the J segment 9 bases; nucleotides outside the gene matches: 8. CDR3 length equals 14 residues. Study-wide points: Later work found most CMV-associated TCR beta chains apparently HLA-restricted.

Amplification used 60 Vbeta primers and 13 Jbeta primers. Some clones are missing from TCRdb's copy, which holds only in-frame ones; the method was immunoSEQ multiplex PCR. The sample includes some 130,000 clones, 75% to 85% seen only once; the top ten take approximately 5.6%. The chain couples TRBV27 to TRBJ2-1; 8 positions agree with TRBD1. This sequence was found in a middle-aged woman in good health and CMV-seropositive. Source material: PBMCs. This CDR3 reads CASSSGQATAEQFF. The CDR3 nucleotides are TGTGCCAGCAGTTCGGGACAGGCCACGGCTGAGCAGTTCTTC.